This T cell receptor beta chain was captured by sequencing in a study of T cells in localized non-small cell lung cancer. Study-level findings and limits: A single tumor region was sequenced, leaving heterogeneity possible. With higher T cell density in blood came longer overall survival. Researchers found a median roughly 56 of the top 100 tumor clones in adjacent lung. Among the tissues sampled, uninvolved adjacent lung had the highest T cell clonality, above tumor.

On this clone itself: The antigen is undetermined.

Generated by immunoSEQ multiplex PCR, the TCRdb table keeps only in-frame clones and is missing some. The sample shows 45,000 to 65,000 clones, about 90% of them seen only once. The CDR3 spans 14 residues. Germline values: CDR1 SGHVS, CDR2 FQNEAQ. V lost 8 bases to trimming and J lost 4 bases, with 15 bases between them. The sample here was peripheral blood, taken before any cancer treatment. The clonotype was recovered from a man aged 35-75 years with stage I squamous cell lung carcinoma. This chain connects TRBV7-8 to TRBJ2-1; maybe TRBD2 (6 bases). The CDR3 DNA reads as TGTGCCAGCGCCCGGGACTCCTTATACAATGAGCAGTTCTTC. Amino acid sequence: CASARDSLYNEQFF.